This T cell receptor (beta chain) was captured by sequencing in a study of T-cell reconstitution after alpha-beta-depleted transplantation in children. The TCRbeta library was prepared with unique molecular identifiers. One entry per CDR3 protein results from TCRdb running MiXCR on the PCR reads. The table includes approximately 340,000 distinct CDR3 sequences, about 9.4% detected once. CDR3 length: 16 amino acids. Losses at the gene ends were 1 base for V and 4 bases for J; bases not matched to a gene: 5. The germline V gene encodes CDR1 SEHNR and CDR2 FQNEAQ (reference sequence). The rearrangement joins TRBV7-9 to TRBJ2-7; 12 positions match TRBD2. This TCR was recovered from a human donor who donated a stem cell graft to a child with acute lymphoblastic leukemia. The sequences come from PBMCs from the stem cell graft donor, collected from the stem cell graft. The CDR3 coding sequence is TGTGCCAGCAGCTTAGGACTAGCGGGAGAAGTGTACGAGCAGTACTTC. Amino acids: CASSLGLAGEVYEQYF.